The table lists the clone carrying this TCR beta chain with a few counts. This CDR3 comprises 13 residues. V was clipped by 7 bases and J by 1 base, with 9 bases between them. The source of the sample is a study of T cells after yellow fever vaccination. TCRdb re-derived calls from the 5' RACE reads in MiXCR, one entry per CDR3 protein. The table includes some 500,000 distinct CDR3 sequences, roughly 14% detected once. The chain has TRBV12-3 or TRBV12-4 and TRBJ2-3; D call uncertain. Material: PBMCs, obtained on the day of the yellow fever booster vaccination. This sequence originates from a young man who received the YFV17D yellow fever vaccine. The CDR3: CASIPPGTDTQYF. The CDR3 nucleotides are TGTGCCAGCATCCCGCCGGGCACAGATACGCAGTATTTT.